The next 22 T cell receptor beta chains were all read from a single sample in a study of type 1 regulatory T cells (dated by TCRdb to about 2021). Antigen specificity for these receptors is unknown. TCRdb records Illumina MiSeq as the sequencer. Using fastp trimming at Q25 and MiXCR clonotype assembly, TCRdb reanalyzed the public sequencing data and kept in-frame beta chains. Here each entry gathers all rows of one CDR3 protein and keeps the most common genes and DNA. The sample records around 69,000 distinct CDR3 sequences, around 60% of which are singletons. The ten largest clonotypes hold 7.6% of the sample. The specimen was cultured T cells, either the whole culture or a sorted T cell fraction (not recorded which). The sample's cell subset or site, from its label and the paper: Tr1-enriched cell product generated in vitro against host alloantigens. These receptors were taken from a human donor in good health.

V is TRBV3-1 and J is TRBJ2-4; D might be TRBD2 (6 bases). This CDR3 is built from 21 residues. The V and J ends lost 1 base and 1 base respectively, with 26 bases between them. The germline V gene encodes CDR1 LGHDT and CDR2 YNNKEL (reference sequence). The CDR3 protein is CASSQAGVGSTLAWAKNIQYF. The DNA for the CDR3 is TGTGCCAGCAGCCAAGCCGGTGTCGGCAGTACCCTAGCGTGGGCCAAAAACATTCAGTACTTC.

This sequence joins TRBV20-1 and TRBJ2-3, with TRBD2 matching 16 bases. The CDR3 has 20 residues. In germline, CDR1 is DFQATT, CDR2 SNEGSKA (reference sequence). Trimming took 2 bases from V and 5 from J; bases not matched to a gene: 16. As DNA, the CDR3 is TGCAGTGCTAGAAAAGCCATTGGGACTAGCGGGAGGGCCTTGGGAGATACGCAGTATTTT. It encodes CSARKAIGTSGRALGDTQYF.

In this sample, this clonotype turned up many times. V is TRBV12-3 or TRBV12-4 and J is TRBJ2-1; weak D call: TRBD1 (5 bases). The CDR3 consists of 13 residues. The V gene lost 6 bases and the J gene lost 8 bases, with 14 bases spanning the gap. This chain's CDR3 is CASRVTVNYEQFF. CDR3 sequence (DNA): TGTGCCAGCAGAGTGACAGTAAACTATGAGCAGTTCTTC.

The chain employs TRBV3-1 and TRBJ2-5, with 8 positions matching TRBD2. This CDR3 has 14 amino acids. Germline-derived CDR1 and CDR2 are LGHDT and YNNKEL (reference sequence). Trimming at V came to 4 bases and at J to 5 bases, leaving 6 bases not matched to a gene. CDR3 region: CASSPLRGGETQYF. CDR3 in DNA: TGTGCCAGCAGCCCCCTACGGGGGGGGGAGACCCAGTACTTC.

This rearrangement joins TRBV21-1 to TRBJ2-5; the table's D call, TRBD1, was not checked against the DNA. TRBV21-1 is described as a pseudogene. This CDR3 spans 16 amino acids. The CDR3 protein is CASRFGTGGNQETQYF. In nucleotides, the CDR3 is TGTGCCAGCAGGTTTGGGACAGGAGGTAATCAAGAGACCCAGTACTTC.

The gene calls are TRBV3-1 and TRBJ2-5, with D uncertain. V lost 4 bases and J lost 3, with 18 bases in between. Germline V lookup: CDR1 LGHDT, CDR2 YNNKEL (reference sequence). The CDR3 length is 16 residues. In DNA form, the CDR3 reads TGTGCCAGCAGCCCGCAACACCGAACTATCAAAGAGACCCAGTACTTC. This translates into CASSPQHRTIKETQYF.

This clonotype turned up a few times. This chain uses TRBV20-1 with TRBJ1-2, with a possible D match to TRBD1 (6 bases). The CDR3 is 14 residues long. Germline V gene sequence: CDR1 DFQATT, CDR2 SNEGSKA (reference sequence). Trimming cost V 4 bases and J 8 bases, with 20 bases left between them. The CDR3 DNA reads as TGCAGTGCTACGCCCCCTCCAGGGGATTACGGCTACACCTTC. Protein: CSATPPPGDYGYTF.

For the CDR3, the DNA is TGTGCCAGCAGTTACTCCGGACAGGGGAATAGCAATCAGCCCCAGCATTTT. Translating gives CASSYSGQGNSNQPQHF. This sequence joins TRBV6-6 and TRBJ1-5; TRBD1 agrees at 9 bases. V trimming: 0 bases; J trimming: 0 bases; junction bases outside the gene matches: 3. This CDR3 region has 17 residues. The germline gives CDR1 MNHNY, CDR2 SVGAGI (reference sequence).

This sequence joins TRBV14 and TRBJ1-6; 11 bases are shared with TRBD1. This CDR3 has 17 residues. V lost 3 bases to trimming and J lost 6 bases; unmatched junction nucleotides: 7. Looked up from germline, CDR1 is SGHDN and CDR2 is FVKESK. DNA of the CDR3: TGTGCCAGCAGCCACCACCAAGGGACAGGGGGTAATTCACCCCTCCACTTT. As protein: CASSHHQGTGGNSPLHF.

Remarks on this clonotype: One base away lies a much larger clone, so this may be a sequencing read error. The chain couples TRBV12-3 or TRBV12-4 to TRBJ2-7, with 12 positions matching TRBD2. Trimming at V came to 5 bases and at J to 8 bases, leaving 13 bases not matched to a gene. The CDR3 has 16 amino acids. DNA for the CDR3: TGTGCCAGCAGTACTCAAGGACTAGCGGGAAGGCCCAAGCAGTACTTC. This gives the protein CASSTQGLAGRPKQYF.

This chain uses TRBV29-1 with TRBJ2-5; D uncertain. Germline V gives CDR1 SQVTM, CDR2 ANQGSEA. Trimming removed 4 bases at V and 1 base at J, with 10 bases between. The CDR3 consists of 13 residues. The DNA of the CDR3 is TGCAGCGTTGGCGCCGACATCCAAGAGACCCAGTACTTC. Protein product: CSVGADIQETQYF.

The J gene is TRBJ2-1, the V gene TRBV7-9; 14 nucleotides align to TRBD2. The V segment lost 2 bases and the J segment 8 bases; nucleotides outside the gene matches: 5. Germline V gene sequence: CDR1 SEHNR, CDR2 FQNEAQ (reference sequence). This CDR3 contains 16 residues. The CDR3 protein is CASSLSGLAGVDEQFF. The CDR3 DNA sequence: TGTGCCAGCAGCTTATCGGGACTAGCGGGAGTGGATGAGCAGTTCTTC.

This clonotype was found a few times. V gene TRBV7-8 combines with J gene TRBJ2-1, with D perhaps matching TRBD1 (6 bases). CDR1 SGHVS and CDR2 FQNEAQ come from the germline V gene. Trimming removed 0 bases from V and 10 bases from J, with 10 bases in between. This CDR3 has 13 amino acids. In DNA form, the CDR3 reads TGTGCCAGCAGCTTAGCGATACAGGGCGAGCAGTTCTTC. Its translation is CASSLAIQGEQFF. Full variable domain (remainder filled in from reference TRBV7-8 and TRBJ2-1): GAGVSQSPRYKVAKRGQDVALRCDPISGHVSLFWYQQALGQGPEFLTYFQNEAQLDKSGLPSDRFFAERPEGSVSTLKIQRTQQEDSAVYLCASSLAIQGEQFFGPGTRLTVL.

This clonotype was found a few times. This CDR3 reads CASTINGRTPAEQYF. The CDR3 DNA sequence: TGTGCCAGCACCATCAACGGGAGGACTCCTGCCGAGCAGTACTTC. The chain uses TRBV27 and TRBJ2-7; 7 bases line up with TRBD2. The CDR3 is 15 residues long. The ends lost 7 bases at V and 6 bases at J; junction bases unmatched: 15. CDR1 is MNHEY and CDR2 is SMNVEV in the germline V gene (reference sequence).

The chain couples TRBV11-2 to TRBJ2-2; D is unclear. V lost 1 base, J lost 5 bases, and 14 bases lay in between. The length of the CDR3 is 16 residues. The V gene's germline CDR1 is SGHAT and CDR2 FQNNGV. CDR3 bases: TGTGCCAGCAGCTTAGTTGCGAGCGTCGTTACCGGGGAGCTGTTTTTT. Translated, it gives CASSLVASVVTGELFF.

The sample holds a few counts of this clonotype. V gene TRBV2 combines with J gene TRBJ2-3; a possible D gene is TRBD2 (6 bases). The CDR3 loop spans 15 amino acids. V lost 3 bases to trimming and J lost 2 bases, with 12 bases between them. Germline V lookup: CDR1 SNHLY, CDR2 FYNNEI. CDR3 nucleotides: TGTGCCAGCAGTGATTTCCAGCGGGTCACAGATACGCAGTATTTT. This sequence encodes CASSDFQRVTDTQYF.

This clonotype showed up just a few times. The rearrangement links TRBV20-1 to TRBJ2-1; TRBD1 aligns across 9 bases. Per the germline V gene, CDR1 is DFQATT and CDR2 is SNEGSKA (reference sequence). The ends lost 6 bases at V and 5 bases at J; junction bases unmatched: 5. The CDR3 sequence is 13 residues long. For the CDR3, the DNA is TGCAGTGCGAACCGGGACAGGGACAATGAGCAGTTCTTC. This sequence encodes CSANRDRDNEQFF.

V is TRBV20-1 and J is TRBJ2-2; possible D gene TRBD2, 6 bases. Looked up from germline, CDR1 is DFQATT and CDR2 is SNEGSKA (reference sequence). CDR3 length: 14 residues. Trimming left V 1 base short and J 4 bases short, with 10 bases between. The CDR3 is CSARGGATTGELFF. CDR3 DNA sequence: TGCAGTGCTAGAGGCGGGGCAACCACCGGGGAGCTGTTTTTT.

The chain uses TRBV20-1 and TRBJ2-7, with D maybe TRBD2 (5 bases). The CDR3 runs to 13 residues. Trimming took off 5 bases at V and 3 bases at J, with 14 bases between the two ends. From germline, CDR1 is DFQATT and CDR2 SNEGSKA (reference sequence). The CDR3 protein is CSAANVRGYEQYF. CDR3 DNA sequence: TGCAGTGCTGCGAACGTACGGGGCTACGAGCAGTACTTC.

In its sample, this clonotype was seen a few times. V and J are TRBV20-1 and TRBJ2-7; D unclear. The V end was cut by 6 bases, the J end by 3 bases, with 9 bases between. The CDR3 totals 11 residues. From germline, CDR1 is DFQATT and CDR2 SNEGSKA (reference sequence). The CDR3 loop reads CSARHGYEQYF. The CDR3 coding sequence is TGCAGTGCACGACACGGCTACGAGCAGTACTTC.

The chain has TRBV18 and TRBJ2-1; 8 bases are shared with TRBD1. Trimming at V came to 4 bases and at J to 0 bases, leaving 11 bases not matched to a gene. The CDR3 extends over 18 amino acids. Germline lookup yields CDR1 KGHSH and CDR2 LQKENI. CDR3 loop: CASSLLTGVGGSYNEQFF. The CDR3 DNA follows: TGTGCCAGCTCACTCTTGACAGGGGTCGGGGGCTCCTACAATGAGCAGTTCTTC.

V is TRBV9 and J is TRBJ2-5; TRBD2 matches at 14 bases. Germline CDR1 reads SGDLS; CDR2 reads YYNGEE. V was pared by 3 bases and J by 5 bases, with 12 bases of the junction left unmatched. This CDR3 region has 18 residues. The CDR3 DNA sequence: TGTGCCAGCAGCGCGGGACTAGCGGGAGTTGGTGTTGGGGAGACCCAGTACTTC. Amino acid sequence: CASSAGLAGVGVGETQYF.